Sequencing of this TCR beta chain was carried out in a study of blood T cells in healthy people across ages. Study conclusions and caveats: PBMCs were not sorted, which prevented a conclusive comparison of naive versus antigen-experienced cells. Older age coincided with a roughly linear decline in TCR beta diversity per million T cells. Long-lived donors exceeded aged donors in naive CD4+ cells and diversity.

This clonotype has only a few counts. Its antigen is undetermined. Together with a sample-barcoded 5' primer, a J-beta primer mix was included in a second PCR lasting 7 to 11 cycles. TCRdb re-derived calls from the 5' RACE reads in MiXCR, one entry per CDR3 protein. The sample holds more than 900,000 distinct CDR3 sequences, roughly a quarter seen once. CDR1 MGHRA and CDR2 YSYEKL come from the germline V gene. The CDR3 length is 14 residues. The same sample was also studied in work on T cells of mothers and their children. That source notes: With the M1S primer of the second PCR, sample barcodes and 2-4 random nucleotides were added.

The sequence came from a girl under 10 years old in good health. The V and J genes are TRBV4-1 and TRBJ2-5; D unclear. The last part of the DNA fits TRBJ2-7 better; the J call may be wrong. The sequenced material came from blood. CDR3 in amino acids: CASSGSPATNEQYF. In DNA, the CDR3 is TGCGCCAGCAGTGGCAGTCCAGCAACCAACGAGCAGTACTTC.